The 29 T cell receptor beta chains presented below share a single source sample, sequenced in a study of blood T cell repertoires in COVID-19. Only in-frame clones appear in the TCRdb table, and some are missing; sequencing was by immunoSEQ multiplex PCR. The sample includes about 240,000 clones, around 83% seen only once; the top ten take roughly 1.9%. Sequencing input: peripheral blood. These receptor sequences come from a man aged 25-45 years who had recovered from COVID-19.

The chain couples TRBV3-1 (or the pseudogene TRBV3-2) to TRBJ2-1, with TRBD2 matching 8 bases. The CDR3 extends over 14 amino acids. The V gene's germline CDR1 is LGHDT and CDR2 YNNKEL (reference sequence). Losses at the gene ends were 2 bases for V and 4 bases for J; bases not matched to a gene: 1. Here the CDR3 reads CASSQTGGYNEQFF. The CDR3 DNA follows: TGTGCCAGCAGCCAAACGGGGGGGTACAATGAGCAGTTCTTC.

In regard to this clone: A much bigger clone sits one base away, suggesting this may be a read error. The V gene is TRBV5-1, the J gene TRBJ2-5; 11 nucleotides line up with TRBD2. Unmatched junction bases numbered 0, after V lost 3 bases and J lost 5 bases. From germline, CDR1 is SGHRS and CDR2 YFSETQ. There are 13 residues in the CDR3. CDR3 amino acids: CASSWTSGETQYF. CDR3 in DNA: TGCGCCAGCAGCTGGACTAGCGGGGAGACCCAGTACTTC.

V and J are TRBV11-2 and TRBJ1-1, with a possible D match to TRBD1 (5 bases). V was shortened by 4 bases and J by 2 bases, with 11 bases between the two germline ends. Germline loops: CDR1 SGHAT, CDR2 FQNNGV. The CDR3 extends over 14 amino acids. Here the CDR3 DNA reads TGTGCCAGCAGCTCCCGTCAGGGTAACACTGAAGCTTTCTTT. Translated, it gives CASSSRQGNTEAFF. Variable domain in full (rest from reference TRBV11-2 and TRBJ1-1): EAGVAQSPRYKIIEKRQSVAFWCNPISGHATLYWYQQILGQGPKLLIQFQNNGVVDDSQLPKDRFSAERLKGVDSTLKIQPAKLEDSAVYLCASSSRQGNTEAFFGQGTRLTVV.

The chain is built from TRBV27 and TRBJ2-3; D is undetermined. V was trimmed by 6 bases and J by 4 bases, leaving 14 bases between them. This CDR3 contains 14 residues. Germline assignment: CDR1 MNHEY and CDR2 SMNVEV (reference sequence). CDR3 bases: TGTGCCAGCAGGATGAAGCCTCTGGCAGATACGCAGTATTTT. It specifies CASRMKPLADTQYF.

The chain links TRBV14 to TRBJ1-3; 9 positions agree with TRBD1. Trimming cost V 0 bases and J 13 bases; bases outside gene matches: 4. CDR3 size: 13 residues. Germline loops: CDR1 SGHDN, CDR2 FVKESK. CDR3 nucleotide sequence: TGTGCCAGCAGCCAAGATGGGACAGGGAGGATATATTTT. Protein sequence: CASSQDGTGRIYF.

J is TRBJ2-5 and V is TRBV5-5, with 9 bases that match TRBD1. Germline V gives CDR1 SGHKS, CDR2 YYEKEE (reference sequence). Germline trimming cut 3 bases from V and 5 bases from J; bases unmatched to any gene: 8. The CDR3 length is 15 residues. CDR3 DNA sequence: TGTGCCAGCAGCTCCCGGGACAGGGTCGCTGAGACCCAGTACTTC. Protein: CASSSRDRVAETQYF.

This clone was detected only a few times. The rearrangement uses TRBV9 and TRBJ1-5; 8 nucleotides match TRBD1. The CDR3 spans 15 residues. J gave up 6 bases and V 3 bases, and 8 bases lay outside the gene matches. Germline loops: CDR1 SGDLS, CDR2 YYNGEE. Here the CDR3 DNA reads TGTGCCAGCAGCGCTGGGACAGGACTAGGTCAGCCCCAGCATTTT. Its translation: CASSAGTGLGQPQHF.

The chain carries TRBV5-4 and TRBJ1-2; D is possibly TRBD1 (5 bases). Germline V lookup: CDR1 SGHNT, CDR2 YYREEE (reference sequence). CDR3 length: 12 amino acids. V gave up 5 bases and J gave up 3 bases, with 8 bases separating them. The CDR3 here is CASRGGDYGYTF. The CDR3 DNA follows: TGTGCCAGCAGGGGGGGTGACTATGGCTACACCTTC.

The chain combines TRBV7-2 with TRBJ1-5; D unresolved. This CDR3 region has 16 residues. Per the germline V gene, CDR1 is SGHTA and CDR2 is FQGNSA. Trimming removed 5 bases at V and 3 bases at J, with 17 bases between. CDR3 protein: CASSLLSVGDNQPQHF. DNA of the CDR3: TGTGCCAGCAGCCTTCTCTCGGTCGGGGACAATCAGCCCCAGCATTTT. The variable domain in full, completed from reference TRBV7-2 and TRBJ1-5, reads GAGVSQSPSNKVTEKGKDVELRCDPISGHTALYWYRQSLGQGLEFLIYFQGNSAPDKSGLPSDRFSAERTGGSVSTLTIQRTQQEDSAVYLCASSLLSVGDNQPQHFGDGTRLSIL.

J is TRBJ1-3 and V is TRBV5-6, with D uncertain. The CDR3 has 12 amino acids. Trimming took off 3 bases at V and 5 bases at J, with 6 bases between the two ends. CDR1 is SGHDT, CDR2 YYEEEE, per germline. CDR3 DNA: TGTGCCAGCAGCTCGGGAAGAAACACCATATATTTT. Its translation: CASSSGRNTIYF. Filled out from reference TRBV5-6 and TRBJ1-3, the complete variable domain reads DAGVTQSPTHLIKTRGQQVTLRCSPKSGHDTVSWYQQALGQGPQFIFQYYEEEERQRGNFPDRFSGHQFPNYSSELNVNALLLGDSALYLCASSSGRNTIYFGEGSWLTVV.

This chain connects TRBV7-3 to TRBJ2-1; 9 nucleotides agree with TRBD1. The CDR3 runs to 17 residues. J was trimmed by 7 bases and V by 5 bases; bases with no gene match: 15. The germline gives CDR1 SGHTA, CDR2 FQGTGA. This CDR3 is CASSAYGAGQGRNEQFF. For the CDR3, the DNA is TGTGCCAGCAGCGCCTACGGAGCGGGACAGGGTAGGAATGAGCAGTTCTTC.

CDR3 sequence reads: CASSPGSTTGEQYV. Here the CDR3 DNA reads TGTGCCAGCAGCCCCGGATCCACTACTGGAGAGCAGTACGTC. The chain couples TRBV6-2 or TRBV6-3 to TRBJ2-7, with no clear D. Trimming took off 6 bases at V and 7 bases at J, with 19 bases between the two ends. CDR3 length: 14 amino acids. CDR1 is MNHEY and CDR2 is SVGEGT in the germline V gene.

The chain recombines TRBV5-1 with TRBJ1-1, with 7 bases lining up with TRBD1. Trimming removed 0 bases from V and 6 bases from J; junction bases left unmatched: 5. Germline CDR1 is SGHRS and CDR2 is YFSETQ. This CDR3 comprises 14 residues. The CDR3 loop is CASSLARGTAEAFF. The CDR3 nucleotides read TGCGCCAGCAGCTTGGCCAGGGGGACAGCTGAAGCTTTCTTT.

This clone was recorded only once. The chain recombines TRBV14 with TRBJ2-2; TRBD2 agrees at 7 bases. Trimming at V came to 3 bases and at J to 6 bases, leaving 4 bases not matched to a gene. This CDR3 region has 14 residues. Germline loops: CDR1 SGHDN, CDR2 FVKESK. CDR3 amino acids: CASSQSRGAGELFF. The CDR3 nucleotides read TGTGCCAGCAGCCAGTCACGGGGGGCCGGGGAGCTGTTTTTT.

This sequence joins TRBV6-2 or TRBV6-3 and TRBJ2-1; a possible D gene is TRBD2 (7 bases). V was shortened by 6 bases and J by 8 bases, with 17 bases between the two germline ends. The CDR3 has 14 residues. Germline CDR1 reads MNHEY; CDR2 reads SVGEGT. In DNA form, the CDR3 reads TGTGCCAGCAGCGACGGCGGGGGCCTCGATGAGCAGTTCTTC. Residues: CASSDGGGLDEQFF.

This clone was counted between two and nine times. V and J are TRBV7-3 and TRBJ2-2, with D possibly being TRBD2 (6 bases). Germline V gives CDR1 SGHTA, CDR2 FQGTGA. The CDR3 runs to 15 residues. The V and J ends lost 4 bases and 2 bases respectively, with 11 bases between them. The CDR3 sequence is CASSSGGDNTGELFF. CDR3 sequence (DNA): TGTGCCAGCAGCTCAGGAGGGGACAACACCGGGGAGCTGTTTTTT.

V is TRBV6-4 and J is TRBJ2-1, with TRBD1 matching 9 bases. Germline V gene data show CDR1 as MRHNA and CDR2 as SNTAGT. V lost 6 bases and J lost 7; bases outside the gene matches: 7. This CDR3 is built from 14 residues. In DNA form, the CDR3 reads TGTGCCAGCAGCCGGACAGGGGAATCAAATGAGCAGTTCTTC. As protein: CASSRTGESNEQFF.

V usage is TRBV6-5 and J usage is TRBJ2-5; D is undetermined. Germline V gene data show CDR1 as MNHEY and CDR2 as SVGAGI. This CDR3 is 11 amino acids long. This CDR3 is CVTGRSETQYF. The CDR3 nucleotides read TGTGTAACCGGCAGGTCAGAGACCCAGTACTTC.

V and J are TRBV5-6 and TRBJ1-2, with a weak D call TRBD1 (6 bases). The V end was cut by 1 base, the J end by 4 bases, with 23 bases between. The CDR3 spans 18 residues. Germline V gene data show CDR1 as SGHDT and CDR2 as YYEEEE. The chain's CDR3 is CASSLFFSRGGGTYGYTF. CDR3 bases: TGTGCCAGCAGCTTGTTTTTTTCTCGTGGGGGCGGAACCTATGGCTACACCTTC.

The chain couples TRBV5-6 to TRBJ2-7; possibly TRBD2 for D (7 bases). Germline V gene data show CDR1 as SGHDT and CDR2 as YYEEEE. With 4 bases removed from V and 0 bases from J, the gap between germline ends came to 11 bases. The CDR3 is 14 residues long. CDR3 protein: CASSGRGISYEQYF. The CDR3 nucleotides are TGTGCCAGCAGCGGGAGGGGGATCTCCTACGAGCAGTACTTC.

The CDR3 protein is CASRTLVQDQETQYF. The CDR3, as DNA: TGCGCCAGCCGCACCCTGGTACAGGACCAAGAGACCCAGTACTTC. The rearrangement joins TRBV5-1 to TRBJ2-5, with a possible D match to TRBD1 (5 bases). Trimming shortened V by 7 bases and J by 0 bases, and 16 bases separated the two germline ends. CDR1 is SGHRS and CDR2 is YFSETQ in the germline V gene. CDR3 length equals 15 residues.

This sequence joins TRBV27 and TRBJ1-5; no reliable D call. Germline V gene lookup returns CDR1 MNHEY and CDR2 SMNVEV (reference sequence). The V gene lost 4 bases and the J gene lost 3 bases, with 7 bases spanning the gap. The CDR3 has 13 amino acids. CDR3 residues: CASSWTFNQPQHF. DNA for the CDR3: TGTGCCAGCAGTTGGACTTTCAATCAGCCCCAGCATTTT.

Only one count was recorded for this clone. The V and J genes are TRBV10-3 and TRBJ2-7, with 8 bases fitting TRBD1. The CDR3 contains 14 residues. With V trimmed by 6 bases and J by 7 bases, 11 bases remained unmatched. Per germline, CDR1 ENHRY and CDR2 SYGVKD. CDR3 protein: CAISPGQGSREQYF. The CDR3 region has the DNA TGTGCCATCAGCCCCGGACAGGGCTCTCGGGAGCAGTACTTC.

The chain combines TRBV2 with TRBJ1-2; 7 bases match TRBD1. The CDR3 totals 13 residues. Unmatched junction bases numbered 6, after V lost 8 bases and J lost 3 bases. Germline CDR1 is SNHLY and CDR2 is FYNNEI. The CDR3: CASGQGTDYGYTF. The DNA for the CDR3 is TGTGCCAGCGGACAAGGGACAGACTATGGCTACACCTTC. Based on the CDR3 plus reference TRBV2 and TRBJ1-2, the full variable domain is EPEVTQTPSHQVTQMGQEVILRCVPISNHLYFYWYRQILGQKVEFLVSFYNNEISEKSEIFDDQFSVERPDGSNFTLKIRSTKLEDSAMYFCASGQGTDYGYTFGSGTRLTVV.

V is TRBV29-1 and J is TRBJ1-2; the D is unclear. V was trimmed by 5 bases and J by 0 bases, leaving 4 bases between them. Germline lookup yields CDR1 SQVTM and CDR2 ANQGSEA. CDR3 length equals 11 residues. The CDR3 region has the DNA TGCAGCGTTAACTCTAACTATGGCTACACCTTC. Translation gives CSVNSNYGYTF.

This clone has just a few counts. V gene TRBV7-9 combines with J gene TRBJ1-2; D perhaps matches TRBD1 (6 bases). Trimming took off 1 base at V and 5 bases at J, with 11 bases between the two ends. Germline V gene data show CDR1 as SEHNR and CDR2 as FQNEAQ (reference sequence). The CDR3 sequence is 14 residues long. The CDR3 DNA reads TGTGCCAGCAGCTTAGTAGGACAGACTTATGGCTACACCTTC. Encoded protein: CASSLVGQTYGYTF.

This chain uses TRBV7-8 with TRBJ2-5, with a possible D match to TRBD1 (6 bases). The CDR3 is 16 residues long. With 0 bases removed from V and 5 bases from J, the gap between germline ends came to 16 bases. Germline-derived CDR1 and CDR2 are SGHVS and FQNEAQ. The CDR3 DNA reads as TGTGCCAGCAGCTTAGCCGGACAGCCGATAGGGGAGACCCAGTACTTC. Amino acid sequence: CASSLAGQPIGETQYF.

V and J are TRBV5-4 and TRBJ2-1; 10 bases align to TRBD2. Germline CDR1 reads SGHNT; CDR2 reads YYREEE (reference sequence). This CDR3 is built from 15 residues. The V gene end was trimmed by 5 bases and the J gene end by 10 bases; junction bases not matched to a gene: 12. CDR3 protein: CASSYSGGSWGEQFF. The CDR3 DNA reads TGTGCCAGCAGTTATAGCGGGGGGTCCTGGGGAGAGCAGTTCTTC.

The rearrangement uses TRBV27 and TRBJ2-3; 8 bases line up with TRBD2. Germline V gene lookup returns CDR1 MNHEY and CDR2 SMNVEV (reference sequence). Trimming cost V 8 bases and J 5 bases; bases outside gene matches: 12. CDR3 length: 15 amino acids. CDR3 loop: CASRHGLAGLDTQYF. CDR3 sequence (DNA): TGTGCCAGCCGCCATGGGTTAGCGGGGTTAGATACGCAGTATTTT.